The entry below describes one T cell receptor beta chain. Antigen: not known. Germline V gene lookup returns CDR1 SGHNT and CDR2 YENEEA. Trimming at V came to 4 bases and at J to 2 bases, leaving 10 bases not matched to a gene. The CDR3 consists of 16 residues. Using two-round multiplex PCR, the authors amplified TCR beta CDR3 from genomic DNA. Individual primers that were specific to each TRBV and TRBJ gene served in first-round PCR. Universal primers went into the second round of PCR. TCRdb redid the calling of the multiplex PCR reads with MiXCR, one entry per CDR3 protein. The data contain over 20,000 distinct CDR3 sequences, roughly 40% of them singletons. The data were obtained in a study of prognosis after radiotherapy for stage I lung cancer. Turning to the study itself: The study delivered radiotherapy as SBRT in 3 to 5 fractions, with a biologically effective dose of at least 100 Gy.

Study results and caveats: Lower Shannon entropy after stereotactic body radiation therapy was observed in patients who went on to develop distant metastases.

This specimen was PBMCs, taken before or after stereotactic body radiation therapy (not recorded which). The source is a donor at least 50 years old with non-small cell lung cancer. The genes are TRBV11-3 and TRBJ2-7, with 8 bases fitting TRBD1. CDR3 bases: TGTGCCAGCAGCTCCGGACAGGGCATTGGGACCTACGAGCAGTACTTC. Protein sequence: CASSSGQGIGTYEQYF.